Below, 15 T cell receptor beta chains from the same sample are listed, as sequenced in a study of T cell clones after liver transplantation. The data were produced by immunoSEQ multiplex PCR, yet TCRdb's version contains in-frame clones alone and is incomplete. The data contain some 70,000 clones, about nine tenths of them singletons. The material sequenced was CD4+ T cells from blood, taken before liver transplant. All receptors derive from a human donor who received a liver transplant.

The genes are TRBV28 and TRBJ2-7; weak D call: TRBD1 (6 bases). This CDR3 has 13 amino acids. Germline V gives CDR1 MDHEN, CDR2 SYDVKM. V lost 8 bases and J lost 3, with 14 bases in between. In nucleotides, the CDR3 is TGTGCCAGCCTCCAGGGGAAGGACTACGAGCAGTACTTC. Translating gives CASLQGKDYEQYF.

The chain combines TRBV6-1 with TRBJ1-5, with D unresolved. The germline V gene encodes CDR1 MNHNS and CDR2 SASEGT. Trimming took off 5 bases at V and 3 bases at J, with 5 bases between the two ends. The CDR3 extends over 12 amino acids. The CDR3 here is CASSRDNQPQHF. DNA for the CDR3: TGTGCCAGCAGTAGGGACAATCAGCCCCAGCATTTT.

This chain links TRBV5-1 with TRBJ2-7; D could derive from TRBD1 or TRBD2 (5 bases each). The V end lost 4 bases, the J end lost 3 bases, and 17 bases lay between the germline ends. The CDR3 has 15 residues. Germline V CDR1 and CDR2: SGHRS, YFSETQ. The CDR3 loop is CASSPSGTDHYEQYF. CDR3 in DNA: TGCGCCAGCAGCCCATCCGGGACGGATCACTACGAGCAGTACTTC.

This clone was found once. This rearrangement joins TRBV4-1 to TRBJ2-7; D perhaps matches TRBD2 (5 bases). Germline V gene sequence: CDR1 MGHRA, CDR2 YSYEKL. This CDR3 is built from 13 residues. With 5 bases removed from V and 3 bases from J, the gap between germline ends came to 11 bases. The chain's CDR3 is CASSEGLVYEQYF. The DNA for the CDR3 is TGCGCCAGCAGCGAGGGCCTCGTCTACGAGCAGTACTTC.

The gene calls are TRBV28 and TRBJ1-2, with D uncertain. Trimming removed 6 bases at V and 5 bases at J, with 16 bases between. The CDR3 spans 14 residues. Germline CDR1 MDHEN, CDR2 SYDVKM. The CDR3 loop reads CASSLTPSAYGYTF. CDR3 in DNA: TGTGCCAGCAGCCTAACCCCCAGTGCTTATGGCTACACCTTC.

The gene calls are TRBV19 and TRBJ1-5, with TRBD1 matching over 7 bases. The germline gives CDR1 LNHDA, CDR2 SQIVND (reference sequence). Trimming took 7 bases from V and 4 from J; bases not matched to a gene: 7. The length of the CDR3 is 14 residues. As DNA, the CDR3 is TGTGCCAGTACCGTGACAGGGAATAATCAGCCCCAGCATTTT. It encodes CASTVTGNNQPQHF.

This rearrangement joins TRBV7-3 to TRBJ2-7; D is unresolved. CDR1 and CDR2 (germline): SGHTA, FQGTGA. This CDR3 is 15 amino acids long. V gave up 1 base and J gave up 3 bases, with 13 bases separating them. This chain's CDR3 is CASSLSQVSFYEQYF. The DNA for the CDR3 is TGTGCCAGCAGCTTAAGCCAGGTCTCCTTCTACGAGCAGTACTTC.

This sequence joins TRBV11-2 and TRBJ1-2; D possibly corresponds to TRBD1 (5 bases). The V end lost 5 bases, the J end lost 0 bases, and 13 bases lay between the germline ends. Germline V gene lookup returns CDR1 SGHAT and CDR2 FQNNGV. The CDR3 runs to 15 residues. This CDR3 is CASSLEGAANYGYTF. The CDR3 nucleotides are TGTGCCAGCAGCCTCGAAGGGGCGGCTAACTATGGCTACACCTTC.

This rearrangement joins TRBV27 to TRBJ1-1; D is ambiguous. V lost 4 bases and J lost 8, with 11 bases in between. Germline V gene lookup returns CDR1 MNHEY and CDR2 SMNVEV (reference sequence). This CDR3 spans 12 amino acids. CDR3 protein: CASSSLRREAFF. In nucleotides, the CDR3 is TGTGCCAGCAGTTCTCTACGTCGAGAAGCTTTCTTT.

The genes are TRBV29-1 and TRBJ2-7; 12 positions agree with TRBD2. This CDR3 is built from 18 residues. V lost 6 bases, J lost 6 bases, and 21 bases stayed unmatched. CDR1 and CDR2 (germline): SQVTM, ANQGSEA. Written as DNA, the CDR3 is TGCAGCGTGCCCACTAGCGGGAGGAGTTATCACGCTCGGAGCGAGCAGTACTTC. Protein product: CSVPTSGRSYHARSEQYF.

This clone was detected only once. The J gene is TRBJ2-7, the V gene TRBV7-2; D unresolved. Germline V CDR1 and CDR2: SGHTA, FQGNSA. The V gene lost 1 base and the J gene lost 0 bases, with 7 bases spanning the gap. This CDR3 spans 14 amino acids. The CDR3: CASSLDLGSYEQYF. The CDR3 coding sequence is TGTGCCAGCAGCTTAGATCTCGGCTCCTACGAGCAGTACTTC.

The chain recombines TRBV19 with TRBJ2-2; 16 bases match TRBD2. The CDR3 spans 17 residues. The ends lost 7 bases at V and 6 bases at J; junction bases unmatched: 8. From germline, CDR1 is LNHDA and CDR2 SQIVND (reference sequence). CDR3 DNA sequence: TGTGCCAGTACCCTGGGACTAGCGGGAGGGCCACCCGGGGAGCTGTTTTTT. It is translated as CASTLGLAGGPPGELFF.

This clone was seen just once. The chain has TRBV5-1 and TRBJ1-3; D gene ambiguous. This CDR3 is built from 13 residues. Germline assignment: CDR1 SGHRS and CDR2 YFSETQ. V gave up 6 bases and J gave up 0 bases, with 7 bases separating them. CDR3 nucleotide sequence: TGCGCCAGCAAGGGTCACTCTGGAAACACCATATATTTT. Protein product: CASKGHSGNTIYF.

The V and J genes are TRBV28 and TRBJ2-7; 10 bases line up with TRBD1. V was clipped by 5 bases and J by 6 bases; unmatched bases: 10. The CDR3 is 15 residues long. Germline V gene sequence: CDR1 MDHEN, CDR2 SYDVKM. The CDR3 reads CASSTNGQGGGEQYF. In DNA form, the CDR3 reads TGTGCCAGCAGTACAAACGGACAGGGGGGAGGCGAGCAGTACTTC.

This clone was seen once. The chain is built from TRBV7-2 and TRBJ2-2; D is uncertain. From germline, CDR1 is SGHTA and CDR2 FQGNSA. With 2 bases removed from V and 11 bases from J, the gap between germline ends came to 12 bases. This CDR3 comprises 13 residues. This CDR3 reads CASSLPDLRELFF. The DNA for the CDR3 is TGTGCCAGCAGCTTACCGGACCTCCGAGAGCTGTTTTTT.